Sequencing of this TCR beta chain was carried out in a study of shared clonotypes between healthy human individuals. General observations from the study: Shared clonotypes: about 5.3% naive CD4, roughly 4% naive CD8, roughly 2.2% memory CD4, approximately 0.41% memory CD8. Generation of non-shared clonotypes was less probable than generation of clonotypes shared by all four donors. The low donor count limited represented genetic and exposure-history diversity.

CDR3 length: 13 amino acids. The V gene lost 0 bases and the J gene lost 11 bases, with 14 bases spanning the gap. The germline V gene encodes CDR1 SGHAT and CDR2 FQNNGV. As handled by the study authors: Filtering differed, since immunoSEQ gave only junction sequences and no quality scores. Sequencing was performed with immunoSEQ multiplex PCR; in TCRdb, only in-frame clones are kept and a portion is missing. V and J calls and clone size are given by that table; D and trimming were obtained from the DNA. The sample shows approximately 2.5 million clones, roughly nine tenths of them seen only once. Concerning this clone itself: Its matching antigen is unknown.

This sequence originates from a man younger than 35 in good health. V is TRBV11-2 and J is TRBJ2-7; D is undetermined. What was sequenced was naive CD4+ T cells sorted from blood. Subset given: CD45RA+ positively selected. The CDR3 bases are TGTGCCAGCAGCTTAGATGTTCTGGGTTTCGAGTACTTC. It encodes CASSLDVLGFEYF.